These 18 T cell receptor beta chains share one sample of origin, sequenced in a study of CD8 T cells in Susac syndrome. Random hexamers were used to reverse transcribe the RNA input (roughly 0.5 to 1 ug). MiXCR, applied by TCRdb to the immunoSEQ multiplex PCR reads, yields one record per CDR3 protein. This table holds 300,000 to 350,000 distinct CDR3 sequences, 90% to 95% found once. Sequenced sample: CD4+ T cells from PBMCs. All receptors come from a human donor with multiple sclerosis.

This clonotype was observed a single time. The chain uses TRBV6-5 and TRBJ2-2; 7 bases are a match to TRBD1. Germline CDR1 reads MNHEY; CDR2 reads SVGAGI. Trimming removed 5 bases from V and 11 bases from J; junction bases left unmatched: 5. The CDR3 has 12 amino acids. The CDR3 loop is CASSHDRVELFF. Here the CDR3 DNA reads TGTGCCAGCAGTCACGACAGGGTTGAGCTGTTTTTT.

The CDR3 loop reads CASSLGRGRGNTEAFF. The CDR3 nucleotides are TGTGCCAGCAGCTTGGGGAGGGGGCGAGGGAACACTGAAGCTTTCTTT. V and J are TRBV5-4 and TRBJ1-1; TRBD1 aligns across 7 bases. CDR1 and CDR2 from the germline V gene are SGHNT and YYREEE (reference sequence). The CDR3 extends over 16 amino acids. The trim removed 0 bases at V and 1 base at J, leaving 6 bases unmatched.

This chain joins TRBV7-9 and TRBJ2-5, with D possibly matching TRBD2 (6 bases). The CDR3 covers 13 residues. Per the germline V gene, CDR1 is SEHNR and CDR2 is FQNEAQ (reference sequence). Trimming removed 4 bases at V and 9 bases at J, with 15 bases between. The CDR3 DNA is TGTGCCAGCAGCTCCCCGGGGAGGATGGCCCAGTACTTC. This sequence encodes CASSSPGRMAQYF.

The genes are TRBV11-2 and TRBJ1-3; 12 nucleotides agree with TRBD1. The CDR3 is made up of 21 amino acids. Germline values: CDR1 SGHAT, CDR2 FQNNGV. Germline trimming cut 6 bases from V and 1 base from J; bases unmatched to any gene: 19. The CDR3: CASSPHPLVRDRGRSGNTIYF. The DNA of the CDR3 is TGTGCCAGCAGTCCCCACCCGCTCGTCCGGGACAGGGGGCGGTCTGGAAACACCATATATTTT.

This sequence joins TRBV4-1 and TRBJ2-4; no definite D call. Germline V gene sequence: CDR1 MGHRA, CDR2 YSYEKL. The CDR3 is 16 residues long. The V and J ends lost 1 base and 0 bases respectively, with 10 bases between them. The CDR3: CASSQAAVLAKNIQYF. CDR3 in DNA: TGCGCCAGCAGCCAAGCGGCGGTACTAGCCAAAAACATTCAGTACTTC.

For the CDR3, the DNA is TGTGCCAGCAGTGGGGACACGCACCGTTTACAAGAGACCCAGTACTTC. This sequence encodes CASSGDTHRLQETQYF. The chain has TRBV25-1 and TRBJ2-5; D is perhaps TRBD1 (6 bases). The CDR3 extends over 16 amino acids. V lost 4 bases, J lost 2 bases, and 17 bases lay in between. Looked up from germline, CDR1 is MGHDK and CDR2 is SYGVNS.

The chain recombines TRBV7-2 with TRBJ1-2, with TRBD1 as a possible D gene (5 bases). The V gene lost 5 bases and the J gene lost 6 bases, with 16 bases spanning the gap. The CDR3 is 14 residues long. Germline lookup yields CDR1 SGHTA and CDR2 FQGNSA. The CDR3 DNA follows: TGTGCCAGCAGCGGTCGGGGCCGAGACCATGGCTACACCTTC. As protein: CASSGRGRDHGYTF.

The chain recombines TRBV19 with TRBJ2-6, with D perhaps matching TRBD1 (5 bases). This CDR3 comprises 15 residues. V gave up 3 bases and J gave up 2 bases, with 8 bases separating them. Germline assignment: CDR1 LNHDA and CDR2 SQIVND (reference sequence). The CDR3 region has the DNA TGTGCCAGTAGTATTGCCAGGGCTGGGGCCAACGTCCTGACTTTC. It encodes CASSIARAGANVLTF.

The chain joins TRBV11-2 to TRBJ2-5; D is uncertain. V was shortened by 5 bases and J by 5 bases, with 15 bases between the two germline ends. The germline gives CDR1 SGHAT, CDR2 FQNNGV. This CDR3 comprises 14 residues. Written as DNA, the CDR3 is TGTGCCAGCAGCCCCGATCGTCAAGGGGAGACCCAGTACTTC. Its protein is CASSPDRQGETQYF.

The chain is built from TRBV12-5 and TRBJ1-1; tentatively, D is TRBD1 (5 bases). The CDR3 has 15 amino acids. CDR1 and CDR2 (germline): LGHNT, FRNRAP. Trimming removed 0 bases from V and 5 bases from J, with 13 bases in between. The CDR3 reads CASGLVIGAGTEAFF. In nucleotides, the CDR3 is TGTGCTAGTGGTTTGGTCATTGGGGCCGGTACTGAAGCTTTCTTT.

This clonotype appeared a single time. J is TRBJ1-2 and V is TRBV6-5; maybe TRBD1 (5 bases). Deletions cut 7 bases from V and 8 bases from J, with 14 bases between. CDR1 is MNHEY and CDR2 is SVGAGI in the germline V gene. CDR3 length: 12 amino acids. For the CDR3, the DNA is TGTGCCAGCACCGCAGGGAATTACGGCTACACCTTC. It specifies CASTAGNYGYTF.

The genes are TRBV19 and TRBJ1-2; D is perhaps TRBD1 (5 bases). Trimming took 8 bases from V and 5 from J, leaving 21 bases between them. Germline V gene data show CDR1 as LNHDA and CDR2 as SQIVND (reference sequence). This CDR3 region has 15 residues. CDR3 sequence: CASAPGAGLNYGYTF. The CDR3 DNA is TGTGCCAGTGCCCCCGGGGCAGGGCTCAATTATGGCTACACCTTC.

The chain couples TRBV5-4 to TRBJ2-2, with D uncertain. The CDR3 length is 14 residues. Trimming stripped 0 bases from V and 6 bases from J, with 9 bases between. Germline V gene lookup returns CDR1 SGHNT and CDR2 YYREEE (reference sequence). In DNA, the CDR3 is TGTGCCAGCAGCTTGGCCGGTCCCGCCGGGGAGCTGTTTTTT. This encodes CASSLAGPAGELFF.

The chain employs TRBV29-1 and TRBJ2-1; 10 nucleotides match TRBD2. There are 14 residues in the CDR3. Trimming took 4 bases from V and 6 from J; bases not matched to a gene: 6. CDR1 is SQVTM, CDR2 ANQGSEA, per germline. The DNA of the CDR3 is TGCAGCGTTGGGAGAGCGGGGGGGCCCAATGAGCAGTTCTTC. Its translation: CSVGRAGGPNEQFF.

This chain connects TRBV5-1 to TRBJ1-2; TRBD1 matches 7 bases. The germline V gene encodes CDR1 SGHRS and CDR2 YFSETQ. After removal of 1 base from V and 8 bases from J, the junction contained 11 bases not matched to a gene. The CDR3 is 15 amino acids. The CDR3 is CASSLQGGAEEGYTF. CDR3 coding DNA: TGCGCCAGCAGCTTGCAGGGGGGGGCCGAAGAGGGCTACACCTTC.

This chain connects TRBV6-5 to TRBJ1-2; TRBD1 matches at 9 bases. The CDR3 extends over 13 amino acids. The junction had 9 bases not matched to a gene; V was cut back by 8 bases and J by 8 bases. Germline CDR1 and CDR2: MNHEY and SVGAGI. Written as DNA, the CDR3 is TGTGCCAGCCATCGCCGACAGGGGGGCGGCTACACCTTC. Its protein product is CASHRRQGGGYTF.

The V and J genes are TRBV7-2 and TRBJ2-7; possible D gene TRBD1, 5 bases. V was clipped by 1 base and J by 7 bases, with 14 bases between them. CDR1 and CDR2 from the germline V gene are SGHTA and FQGNSA. The CDR3 totals 14 residues. CDR3: CASSLGQTFGEQYF. The CDR3 nucleotides are TGTGCCAGCAGCTTAGGACAGACCTTTGGGGAGCAGTACTTC.

The chain links TRBV6-2 or TRBV6-3 to TRBJ2-3, with D perhaps TRBD2 (6 bases). Germline lookup yields CDR1 MNHEY and CDR2 SVGEGT. V lost 0 bases and J 10 bases, leaving 14 bases between the germline ends. The CDR3 loop spans 14 amino acids. CDR3 residues: CASSYSSGGPAQYF. CDR3 in DNA: TGTGCCAGCAGTTACTCTTCCGGAGGGCCGGCGCAGTATTTT.